Detailed here is one T cell receptor beta chain. Antigen specificity is unknown. Vbeta (60) and Jbeta (13) primers were used in the PCR. Repertoires were generated with immunoSEQ multiplex PCR, while TCRdb's copy carries only in-frame clones and drops some. This table has some 97,000 clones, about four fifths appearing once. This specimen belongs to a study of cytomegalovirus exposure and HLA in healthy donors. Study observations and caveats: The only immune exposure information that was available was CMV serostatus. A later analysis linked roughly 17,000 TCR beta sequences to HLA alleles at 0.05 false discovery rate. Reportedly, diagnosis of cytomegalovirus status by the classifier showed high specificity and sensitivity.

The ends were cut back, 5 bases at V and 2 bases at J, with 19 bases in the middle. This CDR3 spans 16 amino acids. Germline-derived CDR1 and CDR2 are SGHRS and YFSETQ. The rearrangement uses TRBV5-1 and TRBJ1-2, with D tentatively TRBD1 (6 bases). The TCR comes from a female donor in good health and CMV-seropositive. The sample was PBMCs. The CDR3 here is CASRGGGLGDNYGYTF. CDR3 in DNA: TGCGCCAGCAGAGGGGGGGGACTGGGCGACAACTATGGCTACACCTTC.